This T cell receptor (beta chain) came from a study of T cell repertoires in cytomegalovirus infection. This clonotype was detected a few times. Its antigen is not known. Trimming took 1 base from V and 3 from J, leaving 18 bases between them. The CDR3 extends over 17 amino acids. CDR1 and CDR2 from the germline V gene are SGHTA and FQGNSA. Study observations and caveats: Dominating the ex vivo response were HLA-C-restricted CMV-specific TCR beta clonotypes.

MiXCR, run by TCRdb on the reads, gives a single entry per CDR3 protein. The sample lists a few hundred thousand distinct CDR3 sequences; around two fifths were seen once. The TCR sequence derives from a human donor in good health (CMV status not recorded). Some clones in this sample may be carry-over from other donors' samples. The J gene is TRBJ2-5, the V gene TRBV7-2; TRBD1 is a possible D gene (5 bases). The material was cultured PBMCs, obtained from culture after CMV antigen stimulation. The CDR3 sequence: CASSLEAGLSSEETQYF. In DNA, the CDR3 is TGTGCCAGCAGCTTAGAGGCAGGGCTGTCGTCGGAAGAGACCCAGTACTTC.